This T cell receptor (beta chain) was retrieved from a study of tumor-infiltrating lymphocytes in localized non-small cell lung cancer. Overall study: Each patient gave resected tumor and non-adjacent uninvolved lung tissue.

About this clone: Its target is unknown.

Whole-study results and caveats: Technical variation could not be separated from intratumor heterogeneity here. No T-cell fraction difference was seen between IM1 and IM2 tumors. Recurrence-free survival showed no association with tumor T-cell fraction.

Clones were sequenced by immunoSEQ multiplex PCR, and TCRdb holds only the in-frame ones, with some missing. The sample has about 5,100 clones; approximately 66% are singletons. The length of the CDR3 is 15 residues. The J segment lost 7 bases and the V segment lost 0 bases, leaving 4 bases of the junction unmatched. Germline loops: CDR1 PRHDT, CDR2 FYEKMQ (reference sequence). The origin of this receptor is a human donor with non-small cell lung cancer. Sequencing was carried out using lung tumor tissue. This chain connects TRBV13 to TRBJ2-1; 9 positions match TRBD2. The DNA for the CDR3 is TGTGCCAGCAGCTTAGGCCGCGGGAGGGTTAATGAGCAGTTCTTC. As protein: CASSLGRGRVNEQFF.